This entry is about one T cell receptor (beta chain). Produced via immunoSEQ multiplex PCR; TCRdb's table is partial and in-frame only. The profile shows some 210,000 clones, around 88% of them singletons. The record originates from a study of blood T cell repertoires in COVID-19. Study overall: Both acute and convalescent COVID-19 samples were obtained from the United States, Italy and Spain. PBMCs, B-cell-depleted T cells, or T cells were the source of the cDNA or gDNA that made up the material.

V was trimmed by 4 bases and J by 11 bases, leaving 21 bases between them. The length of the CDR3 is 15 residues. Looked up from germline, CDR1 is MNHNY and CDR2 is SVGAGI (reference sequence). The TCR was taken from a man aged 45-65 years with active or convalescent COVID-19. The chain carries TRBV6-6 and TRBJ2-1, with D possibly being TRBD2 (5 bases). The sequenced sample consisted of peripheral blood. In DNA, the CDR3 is TGTGCCAGCAGTTTATCGGGGATCTCTCCCGGGAAGCAGTTCTTC. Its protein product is CASSLSGISPGKQFF.